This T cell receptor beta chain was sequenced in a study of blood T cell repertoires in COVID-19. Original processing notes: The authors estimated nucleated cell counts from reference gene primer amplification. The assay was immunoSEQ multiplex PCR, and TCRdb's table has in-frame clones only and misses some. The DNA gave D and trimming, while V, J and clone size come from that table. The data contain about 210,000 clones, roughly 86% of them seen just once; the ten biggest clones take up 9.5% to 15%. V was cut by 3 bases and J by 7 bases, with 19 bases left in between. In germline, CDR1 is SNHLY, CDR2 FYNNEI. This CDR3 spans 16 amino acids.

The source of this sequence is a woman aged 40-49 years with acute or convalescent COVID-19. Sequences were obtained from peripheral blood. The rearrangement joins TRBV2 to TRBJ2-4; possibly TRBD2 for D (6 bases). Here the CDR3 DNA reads TGTGCCAGCAGTGATCGGTGGCGGGACGGCGTCAACATTCAGTACTTC. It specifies CASSDRWRDGVNIQYF. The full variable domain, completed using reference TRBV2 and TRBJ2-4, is EPEVTQTPSHQVTQMGQEVILRCVPISNHLYFYWYRQILGQKVEFLVSFYNNEISEKSEIFDDQFSVERPDGSNFTLKIRSTKLEDSAMYFCASSDRWRDGVNIQYFGAGTRLSVL.